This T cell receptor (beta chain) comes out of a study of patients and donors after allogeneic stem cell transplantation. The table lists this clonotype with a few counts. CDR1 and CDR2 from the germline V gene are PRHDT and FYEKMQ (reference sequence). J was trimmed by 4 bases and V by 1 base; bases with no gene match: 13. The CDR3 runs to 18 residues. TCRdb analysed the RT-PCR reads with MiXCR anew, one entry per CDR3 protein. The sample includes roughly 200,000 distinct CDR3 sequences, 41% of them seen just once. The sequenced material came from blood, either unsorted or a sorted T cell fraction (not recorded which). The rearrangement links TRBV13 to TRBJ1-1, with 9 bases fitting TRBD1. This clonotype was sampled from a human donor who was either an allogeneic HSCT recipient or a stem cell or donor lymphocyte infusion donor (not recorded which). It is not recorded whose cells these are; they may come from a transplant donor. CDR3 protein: CASSLDAVGGQGGTEAFF. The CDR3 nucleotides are TGTGCCAGCAGCTTAGACGCCGTGGGGGGACAGGGCGGCACTGAAGCTTTCTTT. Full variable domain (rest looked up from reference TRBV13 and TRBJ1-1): AAGVIQSPRHLIKEKRETATLKCYPIPRHDTVYWYQQGPGQDPQFLISFYEKMQSDKGSIPDRFSAQQFSDYHSELNMSSLELGDSALYFCASSLDAVGGQGGTEAFFGQGTRLTVV.